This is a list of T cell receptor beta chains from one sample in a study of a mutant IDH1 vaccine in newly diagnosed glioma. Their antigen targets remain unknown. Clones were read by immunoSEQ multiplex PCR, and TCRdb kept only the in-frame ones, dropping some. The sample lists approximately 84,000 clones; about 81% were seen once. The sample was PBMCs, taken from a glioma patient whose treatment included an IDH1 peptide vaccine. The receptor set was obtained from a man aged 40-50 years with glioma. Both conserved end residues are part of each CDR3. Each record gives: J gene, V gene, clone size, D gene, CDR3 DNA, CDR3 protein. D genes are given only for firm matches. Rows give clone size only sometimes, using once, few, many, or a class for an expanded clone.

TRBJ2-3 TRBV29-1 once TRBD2 TGCAGCGTTGAACAGGCGGGAGGGCCGACAGATACGCAGTATTTT CSVEQAGGPTDTQYF
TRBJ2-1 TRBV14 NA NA TGTGCCAGCAGCCAAGTAGGATCTAGGAAGGTCTTC CASSQVGSRKVF
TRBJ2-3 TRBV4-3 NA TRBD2 TGCGCCAGCAGCCAGCTCCTAGCGGGGAGCACAGATACGCAGTATTTT CASSQLLAGSTDTQYF
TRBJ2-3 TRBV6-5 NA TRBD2 TGTGCCAGCAGAGACAGCGGGAGGGCAGATACGCAGTATTTT CASRDSGRADTQYF
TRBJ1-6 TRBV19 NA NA TGTGCCAGTAGTGCGCCCCAGGGTCAAGGTTCACCCCTCCACTTT CASSAPQGQGSPLHF
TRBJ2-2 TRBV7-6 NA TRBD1 TGTGCCAGCAGCTTACGGCCAGGGGGAAGCACCGGGGAGCTGTTTTTT CASSLRPGGSTGELFF
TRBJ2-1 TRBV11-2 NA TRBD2 TGTGCCAGCAGCCCCCGGGGCGGGGGGAAAAATGAGCAGTTCTTC CASSPRGGGKNEQFF
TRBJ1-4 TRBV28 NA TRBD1 TGTGCCAGCAGTGGGGACAGGACTAATGAAAAACTGTTTTTT CASSGDRTNEKLFF
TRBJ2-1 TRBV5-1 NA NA TGCGCCAGCAGCTTGGAACGCCTCCCCAATGAGCAGTTCTTC CASSLERLPNEQFF
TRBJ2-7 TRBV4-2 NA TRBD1 TGTGCCAGCAGCCAATTCTCTTCCGGGACAGGGGACGAGCAGTACTTC CASSQFSSGTGDEQYF
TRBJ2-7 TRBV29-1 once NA TGCAGCGTTGAAGATCCGGCCGGGGGCTACGAGCAGTACTTC CSVEDPAGGYEQYF
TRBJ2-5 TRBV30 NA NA TGTGCCTGGAGTGAATTCGGGGGTGGGAAGGAGACCCAGTACTTC CAWSEFGGGKETQYF
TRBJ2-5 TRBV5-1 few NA TGCGCCAGTATATCGGACGGCGAAGAGACCCAGTACTTC CASISDGEETQYF
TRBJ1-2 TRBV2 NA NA TGTGCCAGCAGTGAAAGGGGGGCAAGTCATCATGGCTACACCTTC CASSERGASHHGYTF
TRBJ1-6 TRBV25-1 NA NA TGTGCCAGCGGCACAGGGAGCTCACCCCTCCACTTT CASGTGSSPLHF
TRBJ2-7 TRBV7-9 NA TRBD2 TGTGCCAGCAGCGACCGGGAGGGGCTGGGCCACGAGCAGTACTTC CASSDREGLGHEQYF
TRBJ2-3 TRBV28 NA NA TGTGCCAGCAGTAATTGGGGGCGAGTCACAGATACGCAGTATTTT CASSNWGRVTDTQYF
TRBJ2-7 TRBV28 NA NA TGTGCCAGCAGTTCCACAGGGTGGTCGCGCTACGAGCAGTACTTC CASSSTGWSRYEQYF
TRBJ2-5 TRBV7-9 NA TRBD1 TGTGCCAGCAGCTGGCCCGGGACAGCGGTTGGGGGTTCCCAAGAGACCCAGTACTTC CASSWPGTAVGGSQETQYF
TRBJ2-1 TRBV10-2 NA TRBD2 TGCGCCAGCAGTGGAGGTCTAGCGGGGGTCAGCTCCTACAATGAGCAGTTCTTC CASSGGLAGVSSYNEQFF
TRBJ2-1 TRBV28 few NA TGTGCCAGCAGTTTTAATGAGCAGTTCTTC CASSFNEQFF
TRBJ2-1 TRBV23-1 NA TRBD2 TGCGCCAGCAGTCATCCTCGGGGGACTAGCGGGAGTAAGTACAATGAGCAGTTCTTC CASSHPRGTSGSKYNEQFF
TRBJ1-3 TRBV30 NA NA TGTGCCTGGACCCAGCTCCCCACTGGAAACACCATATATTTT CAWTQLPTGNTIYF
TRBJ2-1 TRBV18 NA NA TGTGCCAGCTCACCAAGGTCAACGGGCCCAGGGCAGTTCTTC CASSPRSTGPGQFF
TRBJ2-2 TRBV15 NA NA TGTGCCACCAGCAGAGATGGACTTACCGGGCCGTTTTTT CATSRDGLTGPFF
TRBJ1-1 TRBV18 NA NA TGTGCCAGCCAAAAGGACAAGAACACTGAAGCTTTCTTT CASQKDKNTEAFF
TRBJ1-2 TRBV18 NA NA TGTGCCAGCTCACCATCAGGGGATGGCTACACCTTC CASSPSGDGYTF
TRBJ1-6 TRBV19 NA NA TGTGCCAGTACCCTGAAGGACAGAGATAATTCACCCCTCCACTTT CASTLKDRDNSPLHF
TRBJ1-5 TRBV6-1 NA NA TGTGCCAGCAGTGACACCTGGGATCAGCCCCAGCATTTT CASSDTWDQPQHF
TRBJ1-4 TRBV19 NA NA TGTGCCACCGCGGGCAGCCTTACAACTAATGAAAAACTGTTTTTT CATAGSLTTNEKLFF
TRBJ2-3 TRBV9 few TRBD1 TGTGCCAGCAGCACACAACAGGGGTCAAATACGCAGTATTTT CASSTQQGSNTQYF
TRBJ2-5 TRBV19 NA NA TGTGCCAGTAGTATAGGGGGGACCTGGTACCAAGAGACCCAGTACTTC CASSIGGTWYQETQYF
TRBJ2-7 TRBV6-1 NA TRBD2 TGTGCCAGCAGTGATTTTGGCGGGAGAGGCAGCGAGCAGTACTTC CASSDFGGRGSEQYF
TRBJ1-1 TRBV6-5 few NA TGTGCCAGCATCAAGTTGGGTAGCACTGAAGCTTTCTTT CASIKLGSTEAFF
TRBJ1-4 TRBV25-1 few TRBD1 TGTGCCAGCAGTGACGGGACAGTTCATAATGAAAAACTGTTTTTT CASSDGTVHNEKLFF
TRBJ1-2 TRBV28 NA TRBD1 TGTGCCAGCAGTATTGGGACAGGGGATGGCTACACCTTC CASSIGTGDGYTF
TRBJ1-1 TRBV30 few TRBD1 TGTGCCTGGAGCACACTCGGTCCGGGACAGGGGACTGAAGCTTTCTTT CAWSTLGPGQGTEAFF
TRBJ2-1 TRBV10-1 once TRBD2 TGCGCCAGCAGCCTAGCGGTCTGGAATGAGCAGTTCTTC CASSLAVWNEQFF
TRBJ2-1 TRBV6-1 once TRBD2 TGTGCCAGCAGTGGCGTGACTAGCGGGAGGCTCAGCTCCTACAATGAGCAGTTCTTC CASSGVTSGRLSSYNEQFF
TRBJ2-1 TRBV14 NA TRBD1 TGTGCCAGCAGCCAAGAACAGGGGGCGAATGAGCAGTTCTTC CASSQEQGANEQFF
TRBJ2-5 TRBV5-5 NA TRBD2 TGTGCCAGCAGTTTCCCGGGACTAGGTCAAGAGACCCAGTACTTC CASSFPGLGQETQYF
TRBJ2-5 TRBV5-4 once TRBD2 TGTGCCAGCAGCTCCGGGGTCAGCGGGAGCGAGACCCAGTACTTC CASSSGVSGSETQYF
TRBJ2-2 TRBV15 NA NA TGTGCCACCAGCACTGGGGACACCGGGGAGCTGTTTTTT CATSTGDTGELFF
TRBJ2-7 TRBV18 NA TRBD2 TGTGCCAGCTCTCTCTCCGGGACTAGCGGGGGTTACGAGCAGTACTTC CASSLSGTSGGYEQYF
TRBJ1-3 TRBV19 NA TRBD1 TGTGCCAGTAACCCCCTCGGACAGGGCGAACGAAACACCATATATTTT CASNPLGQGERNTIYF
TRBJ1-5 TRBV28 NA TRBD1 TGTGCCAGCAGCTTCCCCTCAGGGGGTAATCAGCCCCAGCATTTT CASSFPSGGNQPQHF
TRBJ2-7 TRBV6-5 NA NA TGTGCCAGCAGTTACTCAGGGGAGCAGTACTTC CASSYSGEQYF
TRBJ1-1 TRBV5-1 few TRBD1 TGCGCCAGCAGCTTGAAGACAGGGGGTATTGAAGCTTTCTTT CASSLKTGGIEAFF
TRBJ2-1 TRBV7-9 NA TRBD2 TGTGCCAGCAGCTTCAGTGGACTAGCGGAGAGGGGGTACAATGAGCAGTTCTTC CASSFSGLAERGYNEQFF
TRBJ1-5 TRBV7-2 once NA TGTGCCAGCAGCTTAATCGACAATCAGCCCCAGCATTTT CASSLIDNQPQHF
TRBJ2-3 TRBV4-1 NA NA TGCGCCAGCAGCCGGGCGGGACTTACGAGAGATACGCAGTATTTT CASSRAGLTRDTQYF
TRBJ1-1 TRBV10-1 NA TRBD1 TGCGCCAGCAGTGTTTCGAGGGGACAGGGGAAGGGCACTGAAGCTTTCTTT CASSVSRGQGKGTEAFF
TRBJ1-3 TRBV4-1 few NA TGCGCCAGCAGCGAACAGGTAGTCTCTGGAAACACCATATATTTT CASSEQVVSGNTIYF
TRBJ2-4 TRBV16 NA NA TGTGCCAGCAGCATAGGAAGGTCCAAAAACATTCAGTACTTC CASSIGRSKNIQYF
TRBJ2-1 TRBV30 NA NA TGTGCCTGGGGGGGTGAGCAGTTCTTC CAWGGEQFF
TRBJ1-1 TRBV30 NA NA TGTGCCTGGGGGGGAAGGCCAGGAGAAGCTTTCTTT CAWGGRPGEAFF
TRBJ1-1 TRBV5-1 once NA TGCGCCAGCAGCATACAGGATCCGAACACTGAAGCTTTCTTT CASSIQDPNTEAFF
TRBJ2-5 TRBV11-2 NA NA TGTGCCAGCAACCACGGCCAAGAGACCCAGTACTTC CASNHGQETQYF